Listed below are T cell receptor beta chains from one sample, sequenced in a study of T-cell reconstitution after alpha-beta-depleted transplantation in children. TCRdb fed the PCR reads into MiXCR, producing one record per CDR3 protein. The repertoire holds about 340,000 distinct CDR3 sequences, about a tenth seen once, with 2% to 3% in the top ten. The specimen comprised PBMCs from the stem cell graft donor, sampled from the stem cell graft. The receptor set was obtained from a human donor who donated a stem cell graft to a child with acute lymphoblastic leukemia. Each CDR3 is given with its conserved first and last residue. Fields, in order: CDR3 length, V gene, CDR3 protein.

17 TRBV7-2 CASSLVAYGVSTDTQYF
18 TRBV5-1 CASSLGVAGGPRTDTQYF
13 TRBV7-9 CASSLGGAAEAFF
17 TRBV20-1 CSASQPGGGINTGELFF
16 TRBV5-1 CASSLSLSGGFNEQFF
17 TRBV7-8 CASSFPGQGRSNTEAFF
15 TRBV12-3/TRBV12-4 CASSSTSGTSYEQYF
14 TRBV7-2 CASGRQRRNTEAFF
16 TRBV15 CATSRDGVLSNQPQHF
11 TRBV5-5 CASSLDRWAFF
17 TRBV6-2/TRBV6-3 CASIPQHIAGRGIEQFF
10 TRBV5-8 CASSWDTQYF
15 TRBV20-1 CCARSSQSVQETQYF
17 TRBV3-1 CASSQGMGTGGIQPQHF
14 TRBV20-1 CSARPSVPYNEQFF
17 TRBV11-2 CASSLDVAGGYGETQYF
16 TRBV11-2 CASSPQPGLSYNEQFF
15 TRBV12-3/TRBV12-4 CASSPGGGHDTEAFF
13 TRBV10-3 CAITQQEGTIQYF
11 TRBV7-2 CASSRMGTQYF
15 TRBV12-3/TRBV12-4 CASSPTGDGTDTQYF
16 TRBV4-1 CASSHLAGGSNQPQHF